A selection of T cell receptor beta chains follows, all from one sample in a study of Graves' ophthalmopathy and Graves' hyperthyroidism. TCRdb processed the multiplex PCR reads anew with MiXCR; each CDR3 protein has one entry. The data show roughly 480,000 distinct CDR3 sequences, around an eighth seen once. The sequencing input was blood. The receptor set was obtained from a woman younger than 45 with Graves' ophthalmopathy. Both conserved end residues are part of each CDR3. D genes are given only for firm matches. Not all rows give a size; the values are once, few, many and, for expanded clones, a class.

v_gene	abundance	d_gene	j_gene	CDR3nt	CDR3aa
TRBV28	many	-	TRBJ1-2	TGTGCCAGCAGCTGGGACATTGGTCCTGGCTACACCTTC	CASSWDIGPGYTF
TRBV30	many	-	TRBJ2-7	TGTGCCTGGAGGTCGACGTACGAGCAGTACTTC	CAWRSTYEQYF
TRBV20-1	-	-	TRBJ2-7	TGCAGTGCTAGGGTGGGAGGGGGGTTCGGCGAGCAGTACTTC	CSARVGGGFGEQYF
TRBV12-3/TRBV12-4	many	-	TRBJ2-7	TGTGCCAGCCGTTCCGCCTCAAGCGAGCAGTACTTC	CASRSASSEQYF
TRBV10-3	many	TRBD2	TRBJ2-2	TGTGCCATCAGTGCCGGACTAGCGGGAGCGAACACCGGGGAGCTGTTTTTT	CAISAGLAGANTGELFF
TRBV18	many	-	TRBJ1-6	TGTGCCAGCTCACCAAGGGGGGCCAATTCACCCCTCCACTTT	CASSPRGANSPLHF
TRBV6-5	-	-	TRBJ2-2	TGTGCCAGCAGTTTTTCGCAGAGATACCCCGGGGAGCTGTTTTTT	CASSFSQRYPGELFF
TRBV5-1	many	TRBD1	TRBJ2-5	TGCGCCAGCAGCGGGCGGACAGGCCAAGAGACCCAGTACTTC	CASSGRTGQETQYF
TRBV30	many	TRBD1	TRBJ2-7	TGTGCCTGTAAGACCGGGACAGGGCTAGAGCAGTACTTC	CACKTGTGLEQYF
TRBV27	-	TRBD1	TRBJ2-7	TGTGCCAGCAGTTTCAACAGGGGGCGCGAGCAGTACTTC	CASSFNRGREQYF
TRBV11-3	many	-	TRBJ1-2	TGTGCCAGCAGCCTAAGACAGGTTTTAAACTATGGCTACACCTTC	CASSLRQVLNYGYTF
TRBV4-1	many	-	TRBJ2-5	TGCGCCAGCAGCCACTCACCCCCCGGCGGGGAGACCCAGTACTTC	CASSHSPPGGETQYF
TRBV28	-	-	TRBJ1-1	TGTGCCAGCAGTTTACCCTGGGGGGAACACACTGAAGCTTTCTTT	CASSLPWGEHTEAFF
TRBV7-6	many	-	TRBJ2-7	TGTGCCAGCAGCGAAGCAAGATCGCCGTCCTCCTACGAGCAGTACTTC	CASSEARSPSSYEQYF
TRBV4-1	many	-	TRBJ1-2	TGCGCCAGCAGTCGACCGGGACAAGGGGTGAGAGGCTACACCTTC	CASSRPGQGVRGYTF
TRBV29-1	many	-	TRBJ1-1	TGCAGCGCCAAAACGCAGGGAGGGGAAACTGAAGCTTTCTTT	CSAKTQGGETEAFF
TRBV12-3/TRBV12-4	many	-	TRBJ1-6	TGTGCCAGCACCCCACGGGGGATTAATAATTCACCCCTCCACTTT	CASTPRGINNSPLHF
TRBV5-1	many	-	TRBJ2-2	TGCGCCAGCAGCTTGGAGGCCGGGGAGCTGTTTTTT	CASSLEAGELFF